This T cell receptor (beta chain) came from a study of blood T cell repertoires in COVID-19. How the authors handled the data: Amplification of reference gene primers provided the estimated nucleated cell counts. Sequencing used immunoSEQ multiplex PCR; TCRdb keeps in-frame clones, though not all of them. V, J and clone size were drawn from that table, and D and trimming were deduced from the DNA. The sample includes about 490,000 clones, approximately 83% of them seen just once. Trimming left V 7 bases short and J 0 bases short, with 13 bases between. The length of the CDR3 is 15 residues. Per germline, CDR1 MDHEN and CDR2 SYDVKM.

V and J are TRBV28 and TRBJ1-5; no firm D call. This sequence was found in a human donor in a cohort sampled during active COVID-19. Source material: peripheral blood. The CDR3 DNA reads TGTGCCAGCAACCTGGGAGGCCTTAGCAATCAGCCCCAGCATTTT. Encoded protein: CASNLGGLSNQPQHF.